Listed here are 21 T cell receptor beta chains from one sample, sequenced in a study of blood T cell repertoires in COVID-19. Some clones are missing from TCRdb's copy, which holds only in-frame ones; the method was immunoSEQ multiplex PCR. The sample consists of 65,000 to 90,000 clones, 89% of them appearing once. Sample: peripheral blood. Receptor source: a man older than 75 with acute or convalescent COVID-19.

This clone was seen just once. The chain carries TRBV10-3 and TRBJ2-7, with D possibly TRBD1 on 6 matching bases. CDR3 length equals 13 residues. Germline CDR1 ENHRY, CDR2 SYGVKD. V was shortened by 11 bases and J by 3 bases, with 17 bases between the two germline ends. CDR3 loop: CASQQGIGYEQYF. The CDR3, as DNA: TGTGCCTCCCAACAGGGAATAGGCTACGAGCAGTACTTC.

The chain carries TRBV6-5 and TRBJ1-3; D might be TRBD1 (6 bases). Germline assignment: CDR1 MNHEY and CDR2 SVGAGI. This CDR3 is 13 amino acids long. V shed 8 bases and J shed 4 bases, with 12 bases lying between them. The CDR3 DNA is TGTGCCAGCGCGGGGGCAGCAGGAAACACCATATATTTT. It yields the protein CASAGAAGNTIYF.

The rearrangement links TRBV5-4 to TRBJ2-1, with D maybe TRBD1 (6 bases). Germline values: CDR1 SGHNT, CDR2 YYREEE (reference sequence). The CDR3 has 14 residues. The V gene lost 3 bases and the J gene lost 5 bases, with 12 bases spanning the gap. The CDR3 coding sequence is TGTGCCAGCAGCTCCCGACAGGACCACAATGAGCAGTTCTTC. Translated: CASSSRQDHNEQFF.

This clone appeared once. The V call is TRBV7-9, the J call TRBJ1-4; 8 nucleotides match TRBD1. J was trimmed by 7 bases and V by 5 bases; bases with no gene match: 9. The CDR3 sequence is 15 residues long. Germline CDR1 reads SEHNR; CDR2 reads FQNEAQ (reference sequence). This CDR3 reads CASSRGTGAGEKLFF. CDR3 nucleotide sequence: TGTGCCAGCAGCCGCGGGACAGGAGCAGGTGAAAAACTGTTTTTT. Full variable domain (remainder filled in from reference TRBV7-9 and TRBJ1-4): DTGVSQNPRHKITKRGQNVTFRCDPISEHNRLYWYRQTLGQGPEFLTYFQNEAQLEKSRLLSDRFSAERPKGSFSTLEIQRTEQGDSAMYLCASSRGTGAGEKLFFGSGTQLSVL.

This chain connects TRBV7-3 to TRBJ2-1; 8 positions agree with TRBD1. Germline V CDR1 and CDR2: SGHTA, FQGTGA. J gave up 4 bases and V 5 bases, and 7 bases lay outside the gene matches. This CDR3 is built from 15 residues. CDR3 region: CASSNTGGQYNEQFF. In DNA form, the CDR3 reads TGTGCCAGCAGCAACACAGGGGGGCAATACAATGAGCAGTTCTTC.

This clone was found once. The chain combines TRBV10-3 with TRBJ2-1; D is perhaps TRBD2 (5 bases). CDR3 length: 17 residues. Germline CDR1 is ENHRY and CDR2 is SYGVKD. Deletions cut 0 bases from V and 0 bases from J, with 12 bases between. The CDR3 loop is CAISESPADSSYNEQFF. In DNA form, the CDR3 reads TGTGCCATCAGTGAGTCCCCAGCGGATAGCTCCTACAATGAGCAGTTCTTC.

The chain couples TRBV19 to TRBJ2-3, with 10 bases identical to TRBD2. V lost 4 bases to trimming and J lost 1 base; unmatched junction nucleotides: 8. Looked up from germline, CDR1 is LNHDA and CDR2 is SQIVND (reference sequence). The CDR3 is 17 amino acids. The CDR3 sequence: CASSSPAGGWGTDTQYF. The CDR3 DNA reads TGTGCCAGTAGTAGCCCAGCGGGGGGGTGGGGCACAGATACGCAGTATTTT.

The chain joins TRBV5-1 to TRBJ1-1, with TRBD1 matching 9 bases. Trimming cost V 4 bases and J 1 base; bases outside gene matches: 5. CDR1 and CDR2 from the germline V gene are SGHRS and YFSETQ. This CDR3 spans 15 amino acids. CDR3 sequence (DNA): TGCGCCAGCAGCCTCCCGACAGGGGGGAACACTGAAGCTTTCTTT. Amino acids: CASSLPTGGNTEAFF.

V gene TRBV11-1 combines with J gene TRBJ2-7; D ambiguous. Between the trimmed V and J ends, which lost 2 bases and 7 bases, there was a span of 12 bases. In germline, CDR1 is SGHAT, CDR2 FQDESV (reference sequence). The CDR3 runs to 13 residues. CDR3 amino acids: CASSLILKEEQYF. The CDR3 nucleotides are TGTGCCAGCAGCTTAATATTGAAGGAGGAGCAGTACTTC.

The chain joins TRBV21-1 to TRBJ2-3; TRBD2, the table's D call, was not compared with the DNA. TRBV21-1 is marked as a pseudogene. The CDR3 has 14 residues. CDR3 sequence: CASFRAGRTDTQYF. In DNA form, the CDR3 reads TGTGCCAGCTTCCGGGCGGGAAGGACAGATACGCAGTATTTT.

This chain connects TRBV5-1 to TRBJ1-4; TRBD1 might be the D (6 bases). This CDR3 has 16 residues. The V end lost 0 bases, the J end lost 7 bases, and 16 bases lay between the germline ends. CDR1 SGHRS and CDR2 YFSETQ come from the germline V gene. The CDR3 DNA follows: TGCGCCAGCAGCTTGGAAGGTCCAGGGGCGGGTGAAAAACTGTTTTTT. It codes for CASSLEGPGAGEKLFF.

This rearrangement joins TRBV30 to TRBJ1-6; 8 nucleotides align to TRBD1. Trimming cost V 4 bases and J 3 bases; bases outside gene matches: 2. Germline loops: CDR1 GTSNPN, CDR2 SVGIG (reference sequence). The CDR3 contains 14 residues. The CDR3 here is CAWKGTGYNSPLHF. The DNA of the CDR3 is TGTGCCTGGAAGGGGACAGGCTATAATTCACCCCTCCACTTT. The variable domain in full, completed from reference TRBV30 and TRBJ1-6, reads SQTIHQWPATLVQPVGSPLSLECTVEGTSNPNLYWYRQAAGRGLQLLFYSVGIGQISSEVPQNLSASRPQDRQFILSSKKLLLSDSGFYLCAWKGTGYNSPLHFGNGTRLTVT.

The chain recombines TRBV6-5 with TRBJ1-2; 7 nucleotides agree with TRBD1. Germline V gene sequence: CDR1 MNHEY, CDR2 SVGAGI. The J segment lost 8 bases and the V segment lost 4 bases, leaving 10 bases of the junction unmatched. The CDR3 runs 14 residues. The CDR3 loop is CASSSGQDPGGYTF. DNA for the CDR3: TGTGCCAGCAGTTCAGGACAGGACCCAGGGGGCTACACCTTC.

The chain couples TRBV19 to TRBJ2-2, with 8 positions matching TRBD2. Germline CDR1 LNHDA, CDR2 SQIVND (reference sequence). V was clipped by 7 bases and J by 4 bases; unmatched bases: 14. The CDR3 has 17 amino acids. The CDR3 reads CASNPPGLGRGTGELFF. In nucleotides, the CDR3 is TGTGCCAGTAACCCACCGGGACTAGGTAGGGGCACCGGGGAGCTGTTTTTT.

The chain joins TRBV5-1 to TRBJ2-2; D not certain. The CDR3 is made up of 14 amino acids. Germline V gene data show CDR1 as SGHRS and CDR2 as YFSETQ. Trimming took 0 bases from V and 4 from J, leaving 7 bases between them. The DNA for the CDR3 is TGCGCCAGCAGCTTGGGGTTCAGCACCGGGGAGCTGTTTTTT. Residues: CASSLGFSTGELFF.

The chain links TRBV3-1 (or the pseudogene TRBV3-2) to TRBJ1-5; D is unclear. Looked up from germline, CDR1 is LGHDT and CDR2 is YNNKEL (reference sequence). The germline V and J ends were trimmed by 2 bases and 5 bases, with 7 bases remaining between them. This CDR3 contains 13 residues. Here the CDR3 reads CASSQTRDQPQHF. For the CDR3, the DNA is TGTGCCAGCAGCCAAACGAGGGATCAGCCCCAGCATTTT.

V is TRBV19 and J is TRBJ2-5, with 9 nucleotides matching TRBD2. Trimming took 5 bases from V and 1 from J; bases not matched to a gene: 5. The germline CDR1 and CDR2 sequences are LNHDA and SQIVND (reference sequence). The CDR3 loop spans 15 amino acids. In nucleotides, the CDR3 is TGTGCCAGTAGTCAGGGACTAGCCACCCAAGAGACCCAGTACTTC. Translation: CASSQGLATQETQYF.

The V gene is TRBV3-1 (or the pseudogene TRBV3-2), the J gene TRBJ2-7; 13 bases line up with TRBD2. This CDR3 comprises 16 residues. V trimming: 4 bases; J trimming: 7 bases; junction bases outside the gene matches: 10. The germline CDR1 and CDR2 sequences are LGHDT and YNNKEL (reference sequence). For the CDR3, the DNA is TGTGCCAGCAGCCCCGGGACTAGCGGGGCCCTGGGGGAGCAGTACTTC. Its protein is CASSPGTSGALGEQYF.

This clone was recorded once. The chain combines TRBV3-1 (or the pseudogene TRBV3-2) with TRBJ2-4; D is perhaps TRBD1 (5 bases). Germline CDR1 and CDR2: LGHDT and YNNKEL (reference sequence). Trimming removed 5 bases from V and 0 bases from J, with 11 bases in between. This CDR3 contains 15 residues. The DNA for the CDR3 is TGTGCCAGCAGCGACAGTGCTATAGCCAAAAACATTCAGTACTTC. Translated: CASSDSAIAKNIQYF.

This chain links TRBV12-5 with TRBJ2-1; 7 bases align to TRBD2. This CDR3 contains 13 residues. Germline CDR1 and CDR2: LGHNT and FRNRAP. V shed 3 bases and J 8 bases; nucleotides not matched to a gene: 4. This chain's CDR3 is CASGFETSYEQFF. The CDR3 bases are TGTGCTAGTGGTTTCGAGACTAGCTATGAGCAGTTCTTC.

This clone was seen a single time. V and J are TRBV4-1 and TRBJ1-1; D perhaps matches TRBD1 (6 bases). Germline loops: CDR1 MGHRA, CDR2 YSYEKL. V shed 2 bases and J shed 3 bases, with 16 bases lying between them. The CDR3 extends over 16 amino acids. In nucleotides, the CDR3 is TGCGCCAGCAGCCAACAGGAGTCAGGGGTTCACACTGAAGCTTTCTTT. This translates into CASSQQESGVHTEAFF.